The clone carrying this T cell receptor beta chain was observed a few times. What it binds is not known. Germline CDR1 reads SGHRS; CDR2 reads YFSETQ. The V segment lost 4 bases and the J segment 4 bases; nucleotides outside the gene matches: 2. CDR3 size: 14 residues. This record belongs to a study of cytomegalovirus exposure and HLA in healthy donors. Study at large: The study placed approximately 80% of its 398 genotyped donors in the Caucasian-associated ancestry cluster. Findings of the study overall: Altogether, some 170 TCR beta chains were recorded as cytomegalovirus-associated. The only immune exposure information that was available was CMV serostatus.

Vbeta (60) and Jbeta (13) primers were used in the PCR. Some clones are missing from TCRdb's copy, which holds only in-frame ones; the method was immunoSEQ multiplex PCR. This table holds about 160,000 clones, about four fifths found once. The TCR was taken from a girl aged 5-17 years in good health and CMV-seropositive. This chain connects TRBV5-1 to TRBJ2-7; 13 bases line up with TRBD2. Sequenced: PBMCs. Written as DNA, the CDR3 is TGCGCCAGCAGCGTGACTAGCGGGAGGTACGAGCAGTACTTC. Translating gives CASSVTSGRYEQYF.